A selection of T cell receptor beta chains follows, all from one sample in a study of blood T cell repertoires in COVID-19. Some clones are missing from TCRdb's copy, which holds only in-frame ones; the method was immunoSEQ multiplex PCR. The sample consists of 88,000 or so clones, 65% to 85% of them appearing once. The material sequenced was peripheral blood. The source of these receptors is a man between 60 and 75 years old with acute or convalescent COVID-19. CDR3s include the opening cysteine and the closing phenylalanine or tryptophan. Fields, in order: J gene, D gene, V gene, clone size, CDR3 DNA, CDR3 protein. A D gene is named only where the DNA matches it firmly. Clone size, where shown, is once, few, many, or a class for clones that have expanded.

TRBJ2-3,-,TRBV14,-,TGTGCCAGCAGCCAAGGATATGGCGATACGCAGTATTTT,CASSQGYGDTQYF
TRBJ1-6,TRBD1,TRBV7-9,-,TGTGCCAGCAGCTCAGGGACAGCGAGCTCCTATAATTCACCCCTCCACTTT,CASSSGTASSYNSPLHF
TRBJ2-3,-,TRBV6-1,-,TGTGCCAGCAGTGATTCGTTGACGCGGAGCACAGATACGCAGTATTTT,CASSDSLTRSTDTQYF
TRBJ2-1,TRBD2,TRBV7-9,few,TGTGCCAGCAGCTTAGGGCTAGCGGGAAGGGATAATGAGCAGTTCTTC,CASSLGLAGRDNEQFF
TRBJ2-3,-,TRBV7-2,-,TGTGCCAGCAGCTCCCGCCCCCACTCGGCGGGGGCCACAGATACGCAGTATTTT,CASSSRPHSAGATDTQYF
TRBJ2-2,-,TRBV7-3,-,TGTGCCAGCAGCTTAATAACGAACACCGGGGAGCTGTTTTTT,CASSLITNTGELFF
TRBJ2-7,TRBD1,TRBV27,once,TGTGCCAGCAGTCCTAGACAGGGGACCGGCTACGAGCAGTACTTC,CASSPRQGTGYEQYF
TRBJ2-1,TRBD2,TRBV7-6,-,TGTGCCAGCAGCTCATCTAGCGGGAGGGTGTTCTTC,CASSSSSGRVFF
TRBJ2-7,-,TRBV5-4,-,TGTGCCAGCAGCTTGGGGGGGGGACAATACGAGCAGTACTTC,CASSLGGGQYEQYF
TRBJ2-7,-,TRBV10-2,-,TGCGCCAGCAGTGAACCGGGGGATGACTACGAGCAGTACTTC,CASSEPGDDYEQYF
TRBJ2-1,-,TRBV24-1,-,TGTGCCACCAGTGGGAGGGTCTCCAATGAGCAGTTCTTC,CATSGRVSNEQFF
TRBJ2-3,-,TRBV28,-,TGTGCCAGCAGTCCGATAGCTCCGGATACGCAGTATTTT,CASSPIAPDTQYF
TRBJ2-3,TRBD1,TRBV3-1/TRBV3-2,-,TGTGCCAGCAGCCCCGGGACAGTGGTAGTCCAAGATACGCAGTATTTT,CASSPGTVVVQDTQYF
TRBJ1-4,-,TRBV7-2,-,TGTGCCAGCAGCGCGGCGGAGCTTGAAAAACTGTTTTTT,CASSAAELEKLFF
TRBJ1-5,-,TRBV5-1,-,TGCGCCAGCAGCCCGACAGGACGCAATCAGCCCCAGCATTTT,CASSPTGRNQPQHF
TRBJ2-1,TRBD2,TRBV18,-,TGTGCCAGCTCAGTGACCGGGGGGGCCGATGAGCAGTTCTTC,CASSVTGGADEQFF
TRBJ2-2,-,TRBV18,-,TGTGCCAGCTCACCCTCCAGGGGACCGACGAACACCGGGGAGCTGTTTTTT,CASSPSRGPTNTGELFF
TRBJ2-7,TRBD1,TRBV7-8,-,TGTGCCAGCAGCCGAGGCCCGACAGGGCACGAGCAGTACTTC,CASSRGPTGHEQYF
TRBJ2-3,-,TRBV11-2,-,TGTGCCAGCAGCTTAAACAGGGCTTCAGATACGCAGTATTTT,CASSLNRASDTQYF
TRBJ1-1,-,TRBV5-1,-,TGCGCCAGCAGCGGAGAGAACACTGAAGCTTTCTTT,CASSGENTEAFF
TRBJ2-3,-,TRBV5-1,-,TGCGCCAGCAGCTTAGTTGCGGGTACAGATACGCAGTATTTT,CASSLVAGTDTQYF
TRBJ1-2,-,TRBV7-8,-,TGTGCCAGCAGCTTAGGCGGGGTATTGGGCTATGGCTACACCTTC,CASSLGGVLGYGYTF
TRBJ1-1,TRBD1,TRBV7-3,-,TGTGCCAGCAGCCAAGAAGGGACAGTGAACACTGAAGCTTTCTTT,CASSQEGTVNTEAFF
TRBJ1-5,TRBD1,TRBV15,-,TGTGCCACCAGCAGAGATTGGAGGGGGCTAGAGCAGCCCCAGCATTTT,CATSRDWRGLEQPQHF
TRBJ2-7,TRBD1,TRBV28,few,TGTGCCAGCGATAAACCGGGACAGGGTGCCCACGAGCAGTACTTC,CASDKPGQGAHEQYF
TRBJ2-7,-,TRBV21-1,-,TGTGCCAGCAGCAAAGCTGTGACAGGGAACTACGAGCAGTACTTC,CASSKAVTGNYEQYF
TRBJ1-6,-,TRBV7-8,-,TGTGCCAGCAGCTTACTCCCCAGGACTATTAATTCACCCCTCCACTTT,CASSLLPRTINSPLHF
TRBJ1-2,TRBD1,TRBV7-9,-,TGTGCCAGCAGTCCCCACTCCAGGGGGTCTAACTATGGCTACACCTTC,CASSPHSRGSNYGYTF
TRBJ2-7,-,TRBV4-3,-,TGCGCCAGCAGCCAAGAGTACAGTAACAAGTACGAGCAGTACTTC,CASSQEYSNKYEQYF
TRBJ1-1,-,TRBV7-8,-,TGTGCCAGCAGCTTAGCGCTTCAAGCCACTGAAGCTTTCTTT,CASSLALQATEAFF
TRBJ2-5,-,TRBV6-1,-,TGTGCCAGCAGTGAATTCAGGGAGACCCAGTACTTC,CASSEFRETQYF
TRBJ1-6,TRBD1,TRBV5-1,-,TGCGCCAGCAGCTTGTCAGGGGGCTCCTATAATTCACCCCTCCACTTT,CASSLSGGSYNSPLHF
TRBJ2-5,-,TRBV5-1,-,TGCGCCAGCAGCTTGGGACCGGGCGGGGAGACCCAGTACTTC,CASSLGPGGETQYF
TRBJ2-6,-,TRBV7-7,-,TGTGCTGTACGTCGGGGGGCAGAATCGTATGGGGCCAACGTCCTGACTTTC,CAVRRGAESYGANVLTF
TRBJ2-5,TRBD2,TRBV11-2,-,TGTGCCAGCAGCGAACTAGCGGGAGGGCCGGGGGAGACCCAGTACTTC,CASSELAGGPGETQYF
TRBJ2-3,-,TRBV7-3,-,TGTGCCAGCAGCCCTCTGAGGGTCCCCACAGATACGCAGTATTTT,CASSPLRVPTDTQYF
TRBJ2-1,TRBD2,TRBV6-4,-,TGTGCCAGCAGTGACCAAGGACTAGCCGGTTATAATGAGCAGTTCTTC,CASSDQGLAGYNEQFF
TRBJ2-6,TRBD2,TRBV3-1/TRBV3-2,few,TGTGCCAGCACAAAACGAGGGAGGGGTCCTGGGGCCAACGTCCTGACTTTC,CASTKRGRGPGANVLTF
TRBJ2-2,TRBD1,TRBV30,-,TGTGCCTGGAGTGTAGGGCAGGGGGCCGGGGAGCTGTTTTTT,CAWSVGQGAGELFF
TRBJ2-1,TRBD2,TRBV6-9,-,TGTGCCAGCAGTCCTGGACTAGCGGGGGGTGAGCAGTTCTTC,CASSPGLAGGEQFF